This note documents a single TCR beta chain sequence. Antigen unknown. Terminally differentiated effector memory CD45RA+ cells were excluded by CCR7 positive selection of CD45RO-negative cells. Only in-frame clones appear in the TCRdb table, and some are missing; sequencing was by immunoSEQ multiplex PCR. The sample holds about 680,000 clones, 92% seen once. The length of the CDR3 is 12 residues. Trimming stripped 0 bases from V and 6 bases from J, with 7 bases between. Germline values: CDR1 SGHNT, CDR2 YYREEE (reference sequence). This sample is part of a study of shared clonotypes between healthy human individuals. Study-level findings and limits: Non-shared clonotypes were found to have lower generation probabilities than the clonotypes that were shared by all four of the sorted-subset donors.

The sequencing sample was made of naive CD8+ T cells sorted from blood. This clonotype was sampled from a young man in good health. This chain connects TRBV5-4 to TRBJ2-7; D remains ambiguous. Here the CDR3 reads CASSLDSSEQYF. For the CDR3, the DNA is TGTGCCAGCAGCTTGGACAGTAGCGAGCAGTACTTC.